The source of this T cell receptor beta chain is a study of blood T cell repertoires in COVID-19. Looking at the study overall: There were acute and convalescent COVID-19 samples, and they came from the United States, Italy and Spain.

Seattle patient enrollment occurred during active infection, with longitudinal follow-up thereafter. CDR3 length: 13 amino acids. V was pared by 6 bases and J by 3 bases, with 11 bases between. Original methodology: Estimation of nucleated cell counts relied on the amplification of reference gene primers. Data came from immunoSEQ multiplex PCR; TCRdb stores just in-frame clones and leaves some out. From that table come the V and J calls and clone size; the DNA was used to work out D and trimming. The top ten clones hold around 5.8% of a sample with approximately 300,000 clones, about nine tenths of them seen once.

Input material: peripheral blood. This clonotype was obtained from a woman in her 50s with COVID-19, enrolled during active disease. The rearrangement joins TRBV12-3 or TRBV12-4 to TRBJ1-1, with D tentatively TRBD1 (6 bases). The CDR3 DNA sequence: TGTGCCAGCAGCCGTAACAGGGACACTGAAGCTTTCTTT. Amino acids: CASSRNRDTEAFF.